This T cell receptor (beta chain) emerged from a study of OX40 agonist ivuxolimab in advanced cancers. Study summary: Patients received the agonistic anti-OX40 (CD134) antibody ivuxolimab. Among those enrolled, mean age was around 55 years (range about 23 to 80) and roughly 84% were male.

Overall study findings and caveats: Part of the nonresponder group also had normalized T-cell clonal expansion that was low.

Collection of blood occurred at baseline, at cycle 4 day 1, and at cycle 7 day 1. The protocol was immunoSEQ multiplex PCR, while the TCRdb copy is restricted to in-frame clones and leaves out a portion. The data show tens of thousands of clones, around nine tenths seen once. For this clone: Its antigen remains unidentified.

This CDR3 region has 13 residues. Per germline, CDR1 MNHEY and CDR2 SVGAGI. The V and J ends lost 0 bases and 5 bases respectively, with 7 bases between them. This TCR derives from an adult with an advanced solid tumor such as melanoma, head and neck, liver or kidney cancer. The rearrangement uses TRBV6-5 and TRBJ1-1; the D gene is possibly TRBD1 (5 bases). Here the sequenced sample was CD4+ or CD8+ T cells sorted from blood, taken in a trial of the OX40 agonist ivuxolimab. CDR3 sequence (DNA): TGTGCCAGCAGTTACTCAGGGGAAACTGAAGCTTTCTTT. Its translation: CASSYSGETEAFF.